These T cell receptor beta chains were read from a single sample in a study of blood T cell repertoires in COVID-19. TCRdb's copy holds only in-frame clones and misses some; the assay was immunoSEQ multiplex PCR. The repertoire holds about 60,000 clones, with approximately 80% as singletons. The sample consisted of peripheral blood. The source of these receptors is a man aged 25 to 40 with COVID-19, enrolled during active disease. CDR3s include the opening cysteine and the closing phenylalanine or tryptophan. A D gene is named only where the DNA matches it firmly. Clone size is given for some rows only: seen once, a few or many times, or a class if the clone is expanded.

TRBV27	-	TRBD2	TRBJ2-7	CASSPAGGRREQYF	TGTGCCAGCAGTCCAGCGGGGGGAAGGAGGGAGCAGTACTTC
TRBV11-3	-	-	TRBJ1-1	CASSYSRLAEAFF	TGTGCCAGCAGCTATTCCAGGTTGGCTGAAGCTTTCTTT
TRBV7-3	-	TRBD2	TRBJ2-7	CASSLMAGAREQYF	TGTGCCAGCAGCTTAATGGCGGGAGCAAGGGAGCAGTACTTC
TRBV5-8	-	TRBD2	TRBJ2-7	CASSPPGLAGLGEQYF	TGTGCCAGCAGCCCGCCGGGACTAGCGGGATTAGGCGAGCAGTACTTC
TRBV7-9	-	-	TRBJ1-1	CASSRGANTEAFF	TGTGCCAGCAGCCGCGGGGCGAACACTGAAGCTTTCTTT
TRBV3-1/TRBV3-2	-	-	TRBJ2-5	CASSHSETQYF	TGTGCCAGCAGCCATTCGGAGACCCAGTACTTC
TRBV3-1/TRBV3-2	-	TRBD1	TRBJ1-2	CASSLGQGAGYTF	TGTGCCAGCAGCCTAGGACAGGGGGCGGGCTACACCTTC
TRBV30	-	TRBD1	TRBJ1-1	CAWSGQGALGTEAFF	TGTGCCTGGAGCGGCCAGGGGGCTCTGGGCACTGAAGCTTTCTTT
TRBV27	once	-	TRBJ1-1	CASSGDGGEAFF	TGTGCCAGCAGCGGTGACGGAGGGGAAGCTTTCTTT
TRBV7-6	-	TRBD2	TRBJ2-7	CASSLAPITSGSFGEQYF	TGTGCCAGCAGCTTAGCTCCCATAACTAGCGGGAGCTTCGGCGAGCAGTACTTC
TRBV19	-	TRBD1	TRBJ1-1	CASSIDSWDSGTNTEAFF	TGTGCCAGTAGTATAGATAGTTGGGACAGTGGGACGAACACTGAAGCTTTCTTT
TRBV16	-	-	TRBJ1-2	CASSLGEADLYTF	TGTGCCAGCAGCCTAGGGGAGGCAGACCTCTACACCTTC
TRBV5-1	-	TRBD2	TRBJ2-1	CASSSGLAGGSDEQFF	TGCGCCAGCAGCTCGGGACTAGCGGGAGGGAGCGATGAGCAGTTCTTC
TRBV21-1	-	-	TRBJ2-7	CASSKEDICLQGLNEQYF	TGTGCCAGCAGCAAAGAAGATATCTGCCTACAGGGCCTTAACGAGCAGTACTTC
TRBV7-8	-	TRBD1	TRBJ2-1	CASSLGQGRLYNEQFF	TGTGCCAGCAGCTTGGGACAGGGTAGGCTGTACAATGAGCAGTTCTTC
TRBV6-5	once	-	TRBJ1-6	CASSYSWGQGNSPLHF	TGTGCCAGCAGTTACTCTTGGGGACAAGGGAATTCACCCCTCCACTTT
TRBV12-3/TRBV12-4	few	-	TRBJ2-3	CASSLGLLDTQYF	TGTGCCAGCAGTTTAGGTCTTTTGGATACGCAGTATTTT
TRBV5-1	-	-	TRBJ1-2	CASSLGGDGYTF	TGCGCCAGCAGCTTAGGAGGAGATGGCTACACCTTC
TRBV10-3	-	-	TRBJ2-5	CASKGIEETQYF	TGTGCCAGCAAGGGGATAGAAGAGACCCAGTACTTC
TRBV2	-	TRBD2	TRBJ2-7	CASSEPGLVTGEQYF	TGTGCCAGCAGTGAACCGGGACTAGTAACGGGGGAGCAGTACTTC
TRBV23-1	-	-	TRBJ2-5	CASSQGAVRETQYF	TGCGCCAGCAGTCAGGGGGCAGTTCGTGAGACCCAGTACTTC
TRBV9	-	-	TRBJ2-7	CASSVDGKVGYEQYF	TGTGCCAGCAGCGTAGACGGGAAAGTGGGCTACGAGCAGTACTTC
TRBV4-2	-	TRBD2	TRBJ2-3	CASSQDLAGGPDTQYF	TGTGCCAGCAGCCAAGATCTAGCGGGAGGTCCAGATACGCAGTATTTT
TRBV30	-	TRBD2	TRBJ2-5	CAWSGLAGGFLPYQETQYF	TGTGCCTGGAGTGGACTAGCGGGAGGGTTCCTCCCCTACCAAGAGACCCAGTACTTC
TRBV4-1	-	-	TRBJ2-3	CASSQAGSGWYTQYF	TGCGCCAGCAGCCAAGCTGGGTCGGGGTGGTATACGCAGTATTTT
TRBV6-2/TRBV6-3	-	-	TRBJ2-7	CASSATIYEQYF	TGTGCCAGCAGCGCTACTATCTACGAGCAGTACTTC
TRBV7-9	few	TRBD1	TRBJ1-6	CASRRTGDNSPLHF	TGTGCCAGCAGGCGAACAGGGGATAATTCACCCCTCCACTTT
TRBV5-6	once	TRBD2	TRBJ2-3	CASSFTTSGVTDTQYF	TGTGCCAGCAGCTTTACGACTAGCGGGGTCACAGATACGCAGTATTTT
TRBV24-1	-	-	TRBJ2-3	CATSRRSSTDTQYF	TGTGCCACCAGTCGGAGATCTAGCACAGATACGCAGTATTTT
TRBV2	-	-	TRBJ2-7	CASRDNHYLEQYF	TGTGCCAGCAGGGACAACCACTACCTCGAGCAGTACTTC
TRBV7-2	-	-	TRBJ1-2	CASSSPEGPYGYTF	TGTGCCAGCAGCTCCCCGGAGGGGCCCTATGGCTACACCTTC
TRBV13	-	TRBD2	TRBJ2-1	CASSLRGASGRAGEQFF	TGTGCCAGCAGCTTAAGAGGGGCTAGCGGGAGGGCAGGTGAGCAGTTCTTC
TRBV20-1	-	-	TRBJ2-7	CSASGGYEQYF	TGCAGTGCTAGCGGAGGGTACGAGCAGTACTTC
TRBV18	-	-	TRBJ1-2	CASSPPDSYGYTF	TGTGCCAGCTCACCCCCGGACAGCTATGGCTACACCTTC
TRBV18	-	TRBD1	TRBJ1-4	CASSPRGTANEKLFF	TGTGCCAGCTCACCACGTGGGACAGCTAATGAAAAACTGTTTTTT
TRBV29-1	-	TRBD2	TRBJ2-7	CSLAGTTNF	TGCAGCCTCGCCGGGACTACTAACTTC
TRBV10-3	few	TRBD1	TRBJ1-3	CAISGDSSGNTIYF	TGTGCCATCAGTGGGGACAGCTCTGGAAACACCATATATTTT
TRBV10-3	-	-	TRBJ1-6	CAISGELYNSPLHF	TGTGCCATCAGTGGTGAGCTCTATAATTCACCCCTCCACTTT
TRBV11-2	-	-	TRBJ2-2	CASSLERYTGELFF	TGTGCCAGCAGCTTAGAGAGATACACCGGGGAGCTGTTTTTT
TRBV5-5	once	TRBD2	TRBJ2-5	CASRTSLAGLGETQYF	TGTGCCAGCAGGACTTCACTAGCGGGATTGGGTGAGACCCAGTACTTC
TRBV10-3	few	TRBD2	TRBJ2-7	CAISYGTSGSYEQYF	TGTGCCATCAGCTACGGGACTAGCGGGAGCTACGAGCAGTACTTC
TRBV19	few	-	TRBJ1-2	CASSPAGFYGYTF	TGTGCCAGTAGTCCCGCAGGGTTCTATGGCTACACCTTC
TRBV9	-	TRBD2	TRBJ2-3	CASSLRTSGIGTDTQYF	TGTGCCAGCAGCCTGCGGACTAGCGGGATTGGGACAGATACGCAGTATTTT
TRBV25-1	-	TRBD1	TRBJ2-6	CASSELGQISSGANVLTF	TGTGCCAGCAGTGAATTGGGACAGATTAGCTCTGGGGCCAACGTCCTGACTTTC
TRBV4-1	-	-	TRBJ1-1	CASSQGGHLNTEAFF	TGCGCCAGCAGCCAAGGGGGACACCTGAACACTGAAGCTTTCTTT